This record looks at one TCR beta chain sequence and its context. Losses at the gene ends were 7 bases for V and 6 bases for J; bases not matched to a gene: 10. The CDR3 covers 14 residues. CDR1 is MGHRA and CDR2 is YSYEKL in the germline V gene. This sample is part of a study of shared clonotypes between healthy human individuals. Study in general: CD4 naive and memory got three plates each, CD8 naive two, CD8 memory one.

Naive CD8 cells were CD45RO-negative, positively selected for CCR7, excluding terminally differentiated effector memory CD45RA+ cells. It was about 210 ng DNA, about 30,000 T cell genomes, that sorted-subset replicate PCRs used. Assay used: immunoSEQ multiplex PCR; TCRdb lists only in-frame clones, some missing. The sample lists roughly 2,000,000 clones, approximately 92% seen once, with over 1.5% in the top ten. The material sequenced was naive CD8+ T cells from PBMCs. The chain has TRBV4-1 and TRBJ2-7, with 9 bases aligning to TRBD2. The clonotype originates from a man aged 18 to 30 in good health. Some clones in this sample may be carry-over from other donors' samples. CDR3 DNA sequence: TGCGCCAGCACCCCTGTAGCGGGAGAGTTCGAGCAGTACTTC. Its translation: CASTPVAGEFEQYF.